Shown below are 32 T cell receptor beta chains from a single sample sequenced in a study of blood T cell repertoires in COVID-19. Sequencing used immunoSEQ multiplex PCR; TCRdb keeps in-frame clones, though not all of them. The data hold 150,000 to 200,000 clones, with approximately 80% observed a single time. Sample: peripheral blood. The receptor source for this set is a human donor in a cohort sampled during active COVID-19.

The chain carries TRBV21-1 and TRBJ2-1; the listed D gene, TRBD1, was not tested against the DNA. TRBV21-1 is an annotated pseudogene. The CDR3 is made up of 17 amino acids. CDR3 coding DNA: TGTGCCAGCAGCAAATCAAGATACAGGGCGAGTTTGGATGAGCAGTTCTTC. Its protein is CASSKSRYRASLDEQFF.

V and J are TRBV25-1 and TRBJ1-1; possible D gene TRBD1, 6 bases. Trimming removed 6 bases at V and 5 bases at J, with 16 bases between. This CDR3 region has 14 residues. Germline CDR1 reads MGHDK; CDR2 reads SYGVNS. In DNA form, the CDR3 reads TGTGCCAGCAGATTTGGGGGGGCTGGGACTGAAGCTTTCTTT. Its protein is CASRFGGAGTEAFF.

The CDR3 region has the DNA TGTGCCAGCAGCCCTGGGACAGGGGACACCGGGGAGCTGTTTTTT. Translated, it gives CASSPGTGDTGELFF. The rearrangement uses TRBV7-8 and TRBJ2-2; 10 bases agree with TRBD1. The CDR3 contains 15 residues. Per the germline V gene, CDR1 is SGHVS and CDR2 is FQNEAQ. The J segment lost 3 bases and the V segment lost 5 bases, leaving 3 bases of the junction unmatched.

The CDR3 protein is CASSQDPSGRADTQYF. The CDR3 nucleotides read TGCGCCAGCAGCCAAGATCCTAGCGGGAGGGCCGATACGCAGTATTTT. The gene calls are TRBV4-3 and TRBJ2-3; 12 bases agree with TRBD2. V lost 0 bases, J lost 6 bases, and 4 bases stayed unmatched. CDR1 and CDR2 from the germline V gene are LGHNA and YSLEER. The CDR3 contains 16 residues.

J is TRBJ1-1 and V is TRBV19; D remains ambiguous. The germline V gene encodes CDR1 LNHDA and CDR2 SQIVND (reference sequence). V gave up 3 bases and J gave up 2 bases, with 10 bases separating them. The CDR3 contains 14 residues. Written as DNA, the CDR3 is TGTGCCAGTAGTATGGAGACTCTTAACACTGAAGCTTTCTTT. Translation: CASSMETLNTEAFF.

This chain uses TRBV11-1 with TRBJ2-7, with no clear D. Germline CDR1 is SGHAT and CDR2 is FQDESV (reference sequence). This CDR3 is built from 16 residues. V was shortened by 7 bases and J by 5 bases, with 24 bases between the two germline ends. This CDR3 reads CASTSSSGPRANEQYF. Here the CDR3 DNA reads TGTGCCAGCACTTCTTCCTCGGGTCCCCGCGCCAACGAGCAGTACTTC.

This clone came up a few times. This chain connects TRBV6-2 or TRBV6-3 to TRBJ1-6, with 9 bases aligning to TRBD1. V was clipped by 4 bases and J by 7 bases; unmatched bases: 5. CDR1 and CDR2 from the germline V gene are MNHEY and SVGEGT. The CDR3 is made up of 15 amino acids. The CDR3, as DNA: TGTGCCAGCAGTTCCCGGGGGACAGGGAATTCACCCCTCCACTTT. Translated, it gives CASSSRGTGNSPLHF.

CDR3 bases: TGTGCCAGCAGCGCCCCTGACAGGTACACTGAAGCTTTCTTT. Protein sequence: CASSAPDRYTEAFF. The chain combines TRBV4-2 with TRBJ1-1; D is possibly TRBD1 (6 bases). The CDR3 length is 14 residues. Germline V gene sequence: CDR1 LGHNA, CDR2 YNFKEQ. Trimming pared 5 bases from V and 3 bases from J, leaving 13 bases between.

The chain is built from TRBV3-1 (or the pseudogene TRBV3-2) and TRBJ1-6; possible D gene TRBD1, 5 bases. Trimming removed 1 base at V and 0 bases at J, with 7 bases between. CDR3 length equals 16 residues. The germline gives CDR1 LGHDT, CDR2 YNNKEL (reference sequence). The CDR3 nucleotides are TGTGCCAGCAGCCAAGGCGACAGCTCCTATAATTCACCCCTCCACTTT. Its protein is CASSQGDSSYNSPLHF.

About this clone: In the same sample, other DNA sequences code for this CDR3. The chain carries TRBV6-6 and TRBJ2-7; D uncertain. CDR1 is MNHNY and CDR2 is SVGAGI in the germline V gene (reference sequence). V lost 2 bases and J 1 base, leaving 6 bases between the germline ends. The CDR3 runs to 13 residues. CDR3 nucleotides: TGTGCCAGCAGTTACGGTCAGTCCTACGAGCAGTACTTC. Protein: CASSYGQSYEQYF.

J is TRBJ1-5 and V is TRBV3-1 (or the pseudogene TRBV3-2), with TRBD1 as a possible D gene (6 bases). Trimming took off 2 bases at V and 13 bases at J, with 15 bases between the two ends. Per germline, CDR1 LGHDT and CDR2 YNNKEL (reference sequence). The CDR3 extends over 13 amino acids. For the CDR3, the DNA is TGTGCCAGCAGCCAACCCATGAGGGGGTCTCAGCATTTT. Translation: CASSQPMRGSQHF.

This clone was observed a few times. Distinct nucleotide sequences in the sample also encode this CDR3. The chain employs TRBV6-5 and TRBJ2-7; unclear D gene. Trimming shortened V by 4 bases and J by 3 bases, and 4 bases separated the two germline ends. Germline V gene data show CDR1 as MNHEY and CDR2 as SVGAGI. CDR3 length: 11 residues. The CDR3 nucleotides are TGTGCCAGCAGTTCCCTCTACGAGCAGTACTTC. It is translated as CASSSLYEQYF.

The chain employs TRBV6-5 and TRBJ1-2; 7 nucleotides agree with TRBD1. Germline assignment: CDR1 MNHEY and CDR2 SVGAGI. This CDR3 is built from 12 residues. V lost 9 bases and J lost 7; bases outside the gene matches: 8. CDR3 sequence reads: CASRQGKGGYTF. The DNA of the CDR3 is TGTGCCAGTCGACAGGGCAAGGGTGGCTACACCTTC.

This chain connects TRBV19 to TRBJ2-3; 11 nucleotides align to TRBD2. Germline V gene data show CDR1 as LNHDA and CDR2 as SQIVND (reference sequence). CDR3 length: 15 residues. V was pared by 5 bases and J by 6 bases, with 7 bases of the junction left unmatched. CDR3 in amino acids: CASSPSGRPTDTQYF. The CDR3, as DNA: TGTGCCAGTAGTCCTAGCGGGAGGCCTACGGATACGCAGTATTTT.

This clone was observed a single time. The rearrangement uses TRBV6-6 and TRBJ1-2; no firm D call. The CDR3 has 13 amino acids. The V and J ends lost 5 bases and 7 bases respectively, with 14 bases between them. Germline assignment: CDR1 MNHNY and CDR2 SVGAGI (reference sequence). CDR3 protein: CASSTQTVGGYTF. CDR3 DNA sequence: TGTGCCAGCAGTACCCAAACGGTCGGTGGCTACACCTTC.

The chain combines TRBV7-3 with TRBJ1-2; perhaps TRBD1 as D (6 bases). The CDR3 has 14 residues. Trimming took off 3 bases at V and 4 bases at J, with 12 bases between the two ends. Germline-derived CDR1 and CDR2 are SGHTA and FQGTGA. In DNA form, the CDR3 reads TGTGCCAGCAGCTTCCAGGGGTCCGGCTATGGCTACACCTTC. Translation gives CASSFQGSGYGYTF. Complete variable domain (other parts from reference TRBV7-3 and TRBJ1-2): GAGVSQTPSNKVTEKGKYVELRCDPISGHTALYWYRQSLGQGPEFLIYFQGTGAADDSGLPNDRFFAVRPEGSVSTLKIQRTERGDSAVYLCASSFQGSGYGYTFGSGTRLTVV.

The chain combines TRBV6-1 with TRBJ1-5, with D tentatively TRBD1 (5 bases). CDR3 length equals 15 residues. V was shortened by 0 bases and J by 4 bases, with 10 bases between the two germline ends. The V gene's germline CDR1 is MNHNS and CDR2 SASEGT. CDR3 sequence reads: CASSEAWQGNQPQHF. In nucleotides, the CDR3 is TGTGCCAGCAGTGAAGCTTGGCAGGGTAATCAGCCCCAGCATTTT.

The chain employs TRBV24-1 and TRBJ2-7, with TRBD1 as a possible D gene (8 bases). Germline CDR1 KGHDR, CDR2 SFDVKD. V lost 1 base and J lost 2, with 14 bases in between. The CDR3 is 16 residues long. CDR3 nucleotide sequence: TGTGCCACCAGTGATTTCCGGGGGGACAGGCCCTACGAGCAGTACTTC. Encoded protein: CATSDFRGDRPYEQYF.

The genes are TRBV12-3 or TRBV12-4 and TRBJ1-2, with 8 bases matching TRBD1. This CDR3 has 12 residues. J was trimmed by 4 bases and V by 5 bases; bases with no gene match: 0. CDR3 protein: CASSDRGYGYTF. CDR3 nucleotide sequence: TGTGCCAGCAGTGACAGGGGCTATGGCTACACCTTC.

This clone is a singleton in its sample. This chain links TRBV27 with TRBJ2-7; TRBD2 aligns across 14 bases. The V gene end was trimmed by 1 base and the J gene end by 4 bases; junction bases not matched to a gene: 3. Germline V gives CDR1 MNHEY, CDR2 SMNVEV (reference sequence). CDR3 length: 16 residues. DNA of the CDR3: TGTGCCAGCAGTTTATTGGGACTAGCGGGAGATTACGAGCAGTACTTC. It is translated as CASSLLGLAGDYEQYF.

Here the CDR3 reads CASSLWGRVGEPTYEQYF. The CDR3 DNA is TGTGCCAGCAGTTTATGGGGGAGGGTGGGGGAGCCAACCTACGAGCAGTACTTC. V usage is TRBV28 and J usage is TRBJ2-7; 7 nucleotides agree with TRBD2. Trimming took 0 bases from V and 2 from J; bases not matched to a gene: 13. The CDR3 covers 18 residues. Germline V lookup: CDR1 MDHEN, CDR2 SYDVKM.

This clone was counted once. The chain uses TRBV5-1 and TRBJ2-7; TRBD1 matches at 9 bases. The CDR3 spans 14 residues. V lost 3 bases to trimming and J lost 3 bases; unmatched junction nucleotides: 4. The V gene's germline CDR1 is SGHRS and CDR2 YFSETQ. The CDR3 DNA follows: TGCGCCAGCAGCTCGACAGGGGGTTTCTACGAGCAGTACTTC. This sequence encodes CASSSTGGFYEQYF.

The rearrangement uses TRBV7-2 and TRBJ1-1; the D is unclear. This CDR3 comprises 15 residues. Germline V gene sequence: CDR1 SGHTA, CDR2 FQGNSA. V was trimmed by 1 base and J by 1 base, leaving 10 bases between them. The CDR3 nucleotides are TGTGCCAGCAGCTTAGTAGGGCGGGGGAACACTGAAGCTTTCTTT. Amino acids: CASSLVGRGNTEAFF.

This clone was counted only a few times. The J gene is TRBJ1-1, the V gene TRBV3-1 (or the pseudogene TRBV3-2); a possible D gene is TRBD1 (6 bases). The CDR3 consists of 15 residues. Between the trimmed V and J ends, which lost 3 bases and 4 bases, there was a span of 15 bases. Germline V gene data show CDR1 as LGHDT and CDR2 as YNNKEL (reference sequence). The CDR3 nucleotides read TGTGCCAGCAGCCACAACAGGGTTATTGGCACTGAAGCTTTCTTT. This sequence encodes CASSHNRVIGTEAFF.

The chain uses TRBV28 and TRBJ1-1, with a weak D call TRBD1 (6 bases). The CDR3 runs 15 residues. Deletions cut 6 bases from V and 1 base from J, with 15 bases between. Germline values: CDR1 MDHEN, CDR2 SYDVKM. The DNA for the CDR3 is TGTGCCAGCAGCGAACACCAGGGGAAGAACACTGAAGCTTTCTTT. This gives the protein CASSEHQGKNTEAFF.

V is TRBV28 and J is TRBJ2-5; 7 bases map to TRBD1. With V trimmed by 5 bases and J by 5 bases, 5 bases remained unmatched. The CDR3 loop spans 13 amino acids. Germline V CDR1 and CDR2: MDHEN, SYDVKM. CDR3 nucleotides: TGTGCCAGCAGTGGACAGGACTTCGAGACCCAGTACTTC. Translated: CASSGQDFETQYF.

This clone was seen only a few times. This sequence joins TRBV18 and TRBJ1-6; 8 nucleotides line up with TRBD1. The CDR3 runs 16 residues. Germline assignment: CDR1 KGHSH and CDR2 LQKENI. The junction had 11 bases not matched to a gene; V was cut back by 6 bases and J by 7 bases. The CDR3 DNA reads TGTGCCAGCTCGGGATCCCTGGACAGGGCGAATTCACCCCTCCACTTT. Amino acids: CASSGSLDRANSPLHF. Together with reference TRBV18 and TRBJ1-6, the CDR3 gives the full variable domain: NAGVMQNPRHLVRRRGQEARLRCSPMKGHSHVYWYRQLPEEGLKFMVYLQKENIIDESGMPKERFSAEFPKEGPSILRIQQVVRGDSAAYFCASSGSLDRANSPLHFGNGTRLTVT.

V is TRBV18 and J is TRBJ2-7; 8 nucleotides match TRBD1. Germline CDR1 reads KGHSH; CDR2 reads LQKENI. This CDR3 is built from 15 residues. Trimming took 3 bases from V and 4 from J; bases not matched to a gene: 8. The CDR3 is CASSPRDRSQYEQYF. As DNA, the CDR3 is TGTGCCAGCTCACCCCGGGACAGGTCGCAGTACGAGCAGTACTTC.

In DNA, the CDR3 is TGTGCCAGCACCCCAGGGGGAAGAAATTCACCCCTCCACTTT. It translates to CASTPGGRNSPLHF. The chain joins TRBV6-5 to TRBJ1-6, with TRBD1 matching over 7 bases. The length of the CDR3 is 14 residues. V lost 7 bases to trimming and J lost 7 bases; unmatched junction nucleotides: 7. Germline V gives CDR1 MNHEY, CDR2 SVGAGI.

The chain couples TRBV7-9 to TRBJ2-7, with 9 bases matching TRBD2. The CDR3 is 16 residues long. The ends lost 4 bases at V and 0 bases at J; junction bases unmatched: 7. Germline CDR1 and CDR2: SEHNR and FQNEAQ (reference sequence). The CDR3 sequence is CASSSGLAKSSYEQYF. Written as DNA, the CDR3 is TGTGCCAGCAGCTCCGGACTAGCGAAGAGCTCCTACGAGCAGTACTTC. Together with reference TRBV7-9 and TRBJ2-7, the CDR3 gives the full variable domain: DTGVSQNPRHKITKRGQNVTFRCDPISEHNRLYWYRQTLGQGPEFLTYFQNEAQLEKSRLLSDRFSAERPKGSFSTLEIQRTEQGDSAMYLCASSSGLAKSSYEQYFGPGTRLTVT.

The rearrangement joins TRBV9 to TRBJ1-1, with 11 bases identical to TRBD1. Trimming took 1 base from V and 7 from J; bases not matched to a gene: 6. The CDR3 runs to 15 residues. In germline, CDR1 is SGDLS, CDR2 YYNGEE. Written as DNA, the CDR3 is TGTGCCAGCAGCGTATGGGACAGGGGGGAAATTGAAGCTTTCTTT. Its translation is CASSVWDRGEIEAFF.

The J gene is TRBJ2-2, the V gene TRBV5-1; the D gene is possibly TRBD1 (5 bases). Germline CDR1 SGHRS, CDR2 YFSETQ. V was pared by 4 bases and J by 5 bases, with 12 bases between. The CDR3 is made up of 14 amino acids. CDR3 nucleotides: TGCGCCAGCAGCAGGACAATAGGTACCGGGGAGCTGTTTTTT. Encoded protein: CASSRTIGTGELFF.